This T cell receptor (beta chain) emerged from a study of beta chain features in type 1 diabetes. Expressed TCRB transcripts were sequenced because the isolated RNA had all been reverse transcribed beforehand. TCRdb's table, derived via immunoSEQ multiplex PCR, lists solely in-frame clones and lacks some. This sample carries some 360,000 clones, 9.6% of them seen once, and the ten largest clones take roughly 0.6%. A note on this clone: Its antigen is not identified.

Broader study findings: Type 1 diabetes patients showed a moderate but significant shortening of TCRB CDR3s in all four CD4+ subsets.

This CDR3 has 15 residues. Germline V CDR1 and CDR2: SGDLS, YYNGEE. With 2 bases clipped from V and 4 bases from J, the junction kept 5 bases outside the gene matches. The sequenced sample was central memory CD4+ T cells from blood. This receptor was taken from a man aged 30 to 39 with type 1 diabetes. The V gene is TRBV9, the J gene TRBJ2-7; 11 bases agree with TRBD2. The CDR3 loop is CASSVAGTSGYEQYF. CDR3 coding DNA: TGTGCCAGCAGCGTGGCCGGGACTAGCGGTTACGAGCAGTACTTC. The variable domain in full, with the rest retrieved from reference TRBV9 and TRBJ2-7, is DSGVTQTPKHLITATGQRVTLRCSPRSGDLSVYWYQQSLDQGLQFLIQYYNGEERAKGNILERFSAQQFPDLHSELNLSSLELGDSALYFCASSVAGTSGYEQYFGPGTRLTVT.